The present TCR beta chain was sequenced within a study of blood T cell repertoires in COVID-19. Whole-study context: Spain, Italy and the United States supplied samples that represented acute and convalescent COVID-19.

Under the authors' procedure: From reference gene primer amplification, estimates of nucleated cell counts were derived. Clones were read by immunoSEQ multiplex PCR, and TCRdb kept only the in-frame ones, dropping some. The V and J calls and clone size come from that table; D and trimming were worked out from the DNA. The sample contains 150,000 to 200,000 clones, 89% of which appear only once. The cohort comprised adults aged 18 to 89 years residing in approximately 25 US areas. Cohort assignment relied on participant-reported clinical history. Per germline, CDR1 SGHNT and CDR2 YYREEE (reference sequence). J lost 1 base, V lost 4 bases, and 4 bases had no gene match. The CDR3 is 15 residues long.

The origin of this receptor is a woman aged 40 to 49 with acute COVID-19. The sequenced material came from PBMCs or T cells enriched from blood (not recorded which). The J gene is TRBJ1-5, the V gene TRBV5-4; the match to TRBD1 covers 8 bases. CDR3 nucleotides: TGTGCCAGCAGCCGAACAGGGGGAAGCAATCAGCCCCAGCATTTT. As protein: CASSRTGGSNQPQHF.